The TCR beta chain described here comes from a study of blood T cell repertoires in COVID-19. In the study overall: The United States, Italy and Spain provided the acute and convalescent COVID-19 samples. PBMCs, B-cell-depleted T cells, or T cells provided the cDNA or gDNA that made up the material.

There are 15 residues in the CDR3. CDR1 is KGHSH and CDR2 is LQKENI in the germline V gene. J gave up 4 bases and V 0 bases, and 3 bases lay outside the gene matches. As originally analysed: Counts of nucleated cells, estimated from reference gene primer amplification, were obtained. TCRdb's table, derived via immunoSEQ multiplex PCR, lists solely in-frame clones and lacks some. For V, J and clone size, that table is used; D and trimming come from the DNA. The data contain 65,000 to 70,000 clones, 80% to 95% of them singletons. The rearrangement joins TRBV18 to TRBJ1-2, with 9 bases identical to TRBD1. This clonotype was obtained from a man in his 70s with active COVID-19. Sequencing was carried out using peripheral blood. CDR3 DNA sequence: TGTGCCAGCTCACCACCGGGACAGGGACTCTATGGCTACACCTTC. It is translated as CASSPPGQGLYGYTF.